These 5 T cell receptor beta chains were all obtained from the same sample, sequenced in a study of control samples from healthy donors and cancer patients. Measured with immunoSEQ multiplex PCR; TCRdb has only the in-frame clones, and not every one. The data hold tens of thousands of clones, with 95% to 96% observed a single time. Sequenced: blood. Receptor source: a young woman in good health.

The genes are TRBV29-1 and TRBJ1-1; possibly TRBD1 for D (5 bases). This CDR3 has 13 amino acids. Germline lookup yields CDR1 SQVTM and CDR2 ANQGSEA. V was pared by 4 bases and J by 2 bases, with 11 bases between. The CDR3 bases are TGCAGCGTTGTGGCCGGGGCCAACACTGAAGCTTTCTTT. This gives the protein CSVVAGANTEAFF.

The genes are TRBV3-1 (or the pseudogene TRBV3-2) and TRBJ1-4; 7 nucleotides agree with TRBD1. The germline gives CDR1 LGHDT, CDR2 YNNKEL (reference sequence). J was trimmed by 12 bases and V by 0 bases; bases with no gene match: 13. The CDR3 spans 16 residues. The CDR3 here is CASSQEEDRTRRELFF. The DNA of the CDR3 is TGTGCCAGCAGCCAAGAAGAGGACAGGACGCGAAGGGAACTGTTTTTT.

This chain links TRBV21-1 with TRBJ1-4. TRBV21-1 is an annotated pseudogene. CDR3 length equals 13 residues. CDR3: CASSKGINEKLFF. The CDR3 DNA follows: TGTGCCAGCAGCAAAGGAATCAATGAAAAACTGTTTTTT.

The chain employs TRBV10-3 and TRBJ1-6; TRBD1 aligns across 12 bases. The CDR3 consists of 14 residues. The trim removed 10 bases at V and 10 bases at J, leaving 8 bases unmatched. Germline loops: CDR1 ENHRY, CDR2 SYGVKD. This CDR3 reads CATKGQGAESPLHF. The DNA for the CDR3 is TGTGCCACCAAGGGACAGGGGGCCGAATCACCCCTCCACTTT.

The V and J genes are TRBV3-1 (or the pseudogene TRBV3-2) and TRBJ1-2, with D tentatively TRBD1 (6 bases). There are 14 residues in the CDR3. Germline CDR1 and CDR2: LGHDT and YNNKEL (reference sequence). Trimming stripped 4 bases from V and 4 bases from J, with 13 bases between. CDR3 sequence (DNA): TGTGCCAGCAGCCGCCCGACAGGTCCCTATGGCTACACCTTC. Translating it yields CASSRPTGPYGYTF.